The 32 T cell receptor beta chains below were found in one sample sequenced in a study of vaccination and CD4 T cells after COVID-19. An Oncomine TCR Beta short-read assay was used to sequence the DNA from cultured CD4+ T cells. Cultures of CD4+ T cells served as the source for extracting genomic DNA. TCRdb reprocessed the PCR reads with MiXCR, giving one entry per CDR3 protein. The repertoire holds some 9,700 distinct CDR3 sequences, with 30% to 45% as singletons. The antigens these receptors bind are not known. Treatment meaning: roughly 11-day PBMC culture with coronavirus spike peptide pools or control peptides (ViraFEST assay). Gathering of the CD4+ T cells, from the unexposed donor, took place before the COVID-19 pandemic (2011-2018). Input material: CD4+ T cells from blood, cultured in vitro. The receptors come from a human donor in good health.

This clonotype was detected only a few times. This chain links TRBV6-4 with TRBJ2-1; 8 bases map to TRBD2. Germline CDR1 is MRHNA and CDR2 is SNTAGT. V was clipped by 6 bases and J by 4 bases; unmatched bases: 8. The CDR3 covers 15 residues. The CDR3 loop is CASSLKLAEYNEQFF. Here the CDR3 DNA reads TGTGCCAGCAGCTTGAAACTAGCGGAATACAATGAGCAGTTCTTC.

This clonotype is deemed medium-sized. The gene calls are TRBV15 and TRBJ1-5; D remains ambiguous. Germline V gene lookup returns CDR1 LNHNV and CDR2 YYDKDF (reference sequence). The CDR3 consists of 15 residues. Deletions cut 2 bases from V and 3 bases from J, with 11 bases between. The CDR3 loop is CATSRKGEANQPQHF. CDR3 nucleotides: TGTGCCACCAGCAGAAAGGGAGAGGCCAATCAGCCCCAGCATTTT.

The chain carries TRBV11-2 and TRBJ1-1; D ambiguous. This CDR3 is 12 amino acids long. Per germline, CDR1 SGHAT and CDR2 FQNNGV. Trimming removed 4 bases from V and 6 bases from J, with 9 bases in between. The CDR3 region has the DNA TGTGCCAGCAGCTCCCCCCGGGCTGAAGCTTTCTTT. Protein product: CASSSPRAEAFF.

As concerns this clonotype: At one end the junction does not follow the germline gene, possibly because of a read error. The chain carries TRBV7-7 and TRBJ2-7; D perhaps matches TRBD1 (6 bases). The length of the CDR3 is 13 residues. Germline V gene sequence: CDR1 SSHAT, CDR2 FNYEAQ (reference sequence). The CDR3 sequence: CASSLGTQGEQYF. CDR3 bases: TGTGCTAGCAGCTTAGGGACACAAGGCGAGCAGTACTTC. Full variable domain (missing parts from reference TRBV7-7 and TRBJ2-7): GAGVSQSPRYKVTKRGQDVTLRCDPISSHATLYWYQQALGQGPEFLTYFNYEAQPDKSGLPSDRFSAERPEGSISTLTIQRTEQRDSAMYRCASSLGTQGEQYFGPGTRLTVT.

The rearrangement links TRBV7-9 to TRBJ1-3; D remains ambiguous. Per the germline V gene, CDR1 is SEHNR and CDR2 is FQNEAQ (reference sequence). The ends were cut back, 5 bases at V and 2 bases at J, with 13 bases in the middle. The CDR3 sequence is 15 residues long. In nucleotides, the CDR3 is TGTGCCAGCAGCCCACCATTTCGGGCTGGAAACACCATATATTTT. Its translation: CASSPPFRAGNTIYF.

This clonotype was detected a few times. The V gene is TRBV7-2, the J gene TRBJ2-3; TRBD2 matches at 9 bases. Losses at the gene ends were 5 bases for V and 3 bases for J; bases not matched to a gene: 3. The CDR3 sequence is 14 residues long. Germline values: CDR1 SGHTA, CDR2 FQGNSA. This CDR3 reads CASSISGSTDTQYF. The CDR3 DNA is TGTGCCAGCAGCATTAGCGGGAGTACAGATACGCAGTATTTT.

The rearrangement joins TRBV30 to TRBJ1-2; D not resolved. The germline V gene encodes CDR1 GTSNPN and CDR2 SVGIG (reference sequence). CDR3 length equals 14 residues. The V end was cut by 1 base, the J end by 3 bases, with 12 bases between. The CDR3 DNA is TGTGCCTGGAGTGCGGACGGGAGAGACTATGGCTACACCTTC. The encoded protein is CAWSADGRDYGYTF.

The gene calls are TRBV5-1 and TRBJ1-5; 8 bases are shared with TRBD1. With 0 bases clipped from V and 7 bases from J, the junction kept 3 bases outside the gene matches. The length of the CDR3 is 14 residues. Germline-derived CDR1 and CDR2 are SGHRS and YFSETQ. The CDR3 reads CASSLAAGGQPQHF. The CDR3 DNA reads as TGCGCCAGCAGCTTGGCCGCAGGGGGCCAGCCCCAGCATTTT.

In its sample, this clonotype was seen a few times. The gene calls are TRBV28 and TRBJ2-5; tentatively, D is TRBD2 (6 bases). Between the trimmed V and J ends, which lost 2 bases and 5 bases, there was a span of 15 bases. This CDR3 has 15 amino acids. CDR1 is MDHEN, CDR2 SYDVKM, per germline. CDR3 DNA: TGTGCCAGCAGTTTAGCGGGGACTCCGGGGGAGACCCAGTACTTC. This encodes CASSLAGTPGETQYF.

The chain is built from TRBV7-9 and TRBJ1-2, with 10 bases fitting TRBD1. CDR1 is SEHNR and CDR2 is FQNEAQ in the germline V gene (reference sequence). This CDR3 spans 14 amino acids. The V gene end was trimmed by 11 bases and the J gene end by 4 bases; junction bases not matched to a gene: 10. The CDR3 loop reads CAVPRQGALYGYTF. DNA for the CDR3: TGTGCCGTTCCGCGACAGGGGGCTCTCTATGGCTACACCTTC.

This clonotype was seen a few times. This chain uses TRBV4-3 with TRBJ1-2, with TRBD1 matching over 7 bases. V shed 8 bases, J shed 7 bases, and the junction held 4 bases outside the gene matches. The CDR3 sequence is 11 residues long. Germline V gene lookup returns CDR1 LGHNA and CDR2 YSLEER. CDR3 sequence (DNA): TGCGCCAGCTCTACAGGGGCTGGCTACACCTTC. Translating gives CASSTGAGYTF.

The chain uses TRBV11-2 and TRBJ2-3, with D perhaps TRBD1 (5 bases). Deletions cut 0 bases from V and 2 bases from J, with 12 bases between. The germline V gene encodes CDR1 SGHAT and CDR2 FQNNGV. The CDR3 covers 16 residues. The CDR3 region is CASSLEDISYTDTQYF. As DNA, the CDR3 is TGTGCCAGCAGCTTAGAGGACATTAGTTACACAGATACGCAGTATTTT. Combining the CDR3 with reference TRBV11-2 and TRBJ2-3 gives the whole variable domain EAGVAQSPRYKIIEKRQSVAFWCNPISGHATLYWYQQILGQGPKLLIQFQNNGVVDDSQLPKDRFSAERLKGVDSTLKIQPAKLEDSAVYLCASSLEDISYTDTQYFGPGTRLTVL.

The chain links TRBV19 to TRBJ2-7, with TRBD2 identical over 14 bases. The CDR3 loop spans 15 amino acids. The V segment lost 6 bases and the J segment 5 bases; nucleotides outside the gene matches: 6. The germline V gene has CDR1 LNHDA and CDR2 SQIVND (reference sequence). The CDR3 sequence: CASREGLAGVHEQYF. The CDR3 DNA reads as TGTGCCAGTAGGGAGGGACTAGCGGGAGTCCACGAGCAGTACTTC. The variable domain in full, with the rest retrieved from reference TRBV19 and TRBJ2-7, is DGGITQSPKYLFRKEGQNVTLSCEQNLNHDAMYWYRQDPGQGLRLIYYSQIVNDFQKGDIAEGYSVSREKKESFPLTVTSAQKNPTAFYLCASREGLAGVHEQYFGPGTRLTVT.

This clonotype has only a few counts. The chain joins TRBV23-1 to TRBJ1-5, with D possibly matching TRBD1 (5 bases). TRBV23-1 is an open reading frame whose function is uncertain. The V end was cut by 4 bases, the J end by 7 bases, with 5 bases between. This CDR3 has 11 amino acids. For the CDR3, the DNA is TGCGCCAGCAGTCGGGGGCAGCCCCAGCATTTT. It yields the protein CASSRGQPQHF.

V is TRBV7-2 and J is TRBJ2-6; D ambiguous. The length of the CDR3 is 15 residues. V was clipped by 5 bases and J by 0 bases, with 8 bases between them. CDR1 SGHTA and CDR2 FQGNSA come from the germline V gene. The CDR3 nucleotides are TGTGCCAGCAGCCCTAAATTCTCTGGGGCCAACGTCCTGACTTTC. It specifies CASSPKFSGANVLTF.

The V and J genes are TRBV7-8 and TRBJ2-2; possibly TRBD1 for D (7 bases). This CDR3 is built from 16 residues. CDR1 SGHVS and CDR2 FQNEAQ come from the germline V gene. Trimming shortened V by 5 bases and J by 2 bases, and 15 bases separated the two germline ends. The CDR3 DNA is TGTGCCAGCAGCCGCGGGGCAGGGGGAAACACCGGGGAGCTGTTTTTT. Translated, it gives CASSRGAGGNTGELFF.

This clonotype was seen more than once but under ten times. The chain recombines TRBV20-1 with TRBJ1-2, with TRBD1 matching over 9 bases. Germline V gene sequence: CDR1 DFQATT, CDR2 SNEGSKA (reference sequence). Trimming cost V 6 bases and J 4 bases; bases outside gene matches: 6. CDR3 size: 13 residues. The CDR3 sequence is CSARDRVSYGYTF. CDR3 coding DNA: TGCAGTGCCCGGGACAGGGTATCCTATGGCTACACCTTC.

The rearrangement links TRBV20-1 to TRBJ2-2; D call uncertain. The CDR3 length is 15 residues. The ends were cut back, 1 base at V and 7 bases at J, with 16 bases in the middle. Germline V lookup: CDR1 DFQATT, CDR2 SNEGSKA (reference sequence). As DNA, the CDR3 is TGCAGTGCTAGAGTTATCCGGGCCCTCGACGGGGAGCTGTTTTTT. This codes for CSARVIRALDGELFF.

The V gene is TRBV7-2, the J gene TRBJ1-2; D remains ambiguous. Germline assignment: CDR1 SGHTA and CDR2 FQGNSA. Trimming removed 5 bases from V and 6 bases from J, with 13 bases in between. The length of the CDR3 is 13 residues. The DNA of the CDR3 is TGTGCCAGCAGCCCGCCGTATTTCCATGGCTACACCTTC. This translates into CASSPPYFHGYTF.

The rearrangement uses TRBV28 and TRBJ2-1; no clear D. Between the trimmed V and J ends, which lost 6 bases and 4 bases, there was a span of 13 bases. The CDR3 runs 14 residues. In germline, CDR1 is MDHEN, CDR2 SYDVKM. The CDR3 loop reads CASSPLVSYNEQFF. The CDR3 bases are TGTGCCAGCAGCCCGCTAGTTTCGTACAATGAGCAGTTCTTC.

The V and J genes are TRBV7-3 and TRBJ2-5, with 7 bases aligning to TRBD2. Germline V CDR1 and CDR2: SGHTA, FQGTGA. The length of the CDR3 is 14 residues. Trimming at V came to 2 bases and at J to 5 bases, leaving 5 bases not matched to a gene. The CDR3 nucleotides are TGTGCCAGCAGCTTAGGGGGGGGTCAGGAGACCCAGTACTTC. Residues: CASSLGGGQETQYF.

This clonotype was seen a single time. The rearrangement joins TRBV21-1 to TRBJ2-7; TRBD2 is the table's D call, not checked against the DNA. TRBV21-1 is a pseudogene segment. This CDR3 is 18 amino acids long. CDR3 bases: TGTGCCAGCAGCAAAGGCCCATCCTGGTTGCAGCGGGGCTACGAGCAGTACTTC. This encodes CASSKGPSWLQRGYEQYF.

This chain links TRBV28 with TRBJ2-1; 8 bases are a match to TRBD1. CDR1 is MDHEN and CDR2 is SYDVKM in the germline V gene. With V trimmed by 6 bases and J by 4 bases, 5 bases remained unmatched. This CDR3 is 14 amino acids long. The CDR3 sequence is CASRPYRGYNEQFF. In DNA, the CDR3 is TGTGCCAGCAGACCGTACAGGGGGTACAATGAGCAGTTCTTC.

The genes are TRBV6-2 or TRBV6-3 and TRBJ1-5; 7 bases match TRBD1. In germline, CDR1 is MNHEY, CDR2 SVGEGT. V was clipped by 4 bases and J by 6 bases; unmatched bases: 12. The CDR3 is made up of 16 amino acids. The CDR3 region is CASSLNRDSYGQPQHF. For the CDR3, the DNA is TGTGCCAGCAGTTTGAACCGGGACAGTTATGGTCAGCCCCAGCATTTT.

This clonotype was counted between two and nine times. J is TRBJ2-3 and V is TRBV20-1, with D perhaps TRBD2 (6 bases). The CDR3 is 16 amino acids. The V gene lost 5 bases and the J gene lost 2 bases, with 20 bases spanning the gap. Germline loops: CDR1 DFQATT, CDR2 SNEGSKA (reference sequence). CDR3 region: CSAGGHSGGLTDTQYF. For the CDR3, the DNA is TGCAGTGCTGGCGGGCATAGCGGCGGCCTCACAGATACGCAGTATTTT.

This clonotype was observed a handful of times. The CDR3 here is CSVAGSLSETQYF. DNA for the CDR3: TGCAGCGTTGCCGGGTCCTTATCAGAGACCCAGTACTTC. The chain uses TRBV29-1 and TRBJ2-5; D gene unclear. The CDR3 has 13 amino acids. Trimming pared 4 bases from V and 4 bases from J, leaving 13 bases between. CDR1 is SQVTM and CDR2 is ANQGSEA in the germline V gene.

The chain joins TRBV7-2 to TRBJ2-5; 7 bases fit TRBD2. The CDR3 is 15 amino acids. In germline, CDR1 is SGHTA, CDR2 FQGNSA. With 4 bases clipped from V and 4 bases from J, the junction kept 9 bases outside the gene matches. The CDR3 DNA reads as TGTGCCAGCAGCTCCCGCGTGGGCGGGGGAGAGACCCAGTACTTC. Its translation is CASSSRVGGGETQYF.

CDR3 sequence: CASSLVGTQYF. CDR3 DNA: TGTGCCAGCAGCTTGGTTGGGACGCAGTATTTT. V and J are TRBV5-6 and TRBJ2-3, with D uncertain. From germline, CDR1 is SGHDT and CDR2 YYEEEE. CDR3 length equals 11 residues. V was clipped by 0 bases and J by 9 bases, with 5 bases between them.

The gene calls are TRBV6-1 and TRBJ2-3; weak D call: TRBD2 (6 bases). The CDR3 consists of 15 residues. Per germline, CDR1 MNHNS and CDR2 SASEGT. V was clipped by 3 bases and J by 0 bases, with 10 bases between them. The CDR3 here is CASSDGGMSTDTQYF. CDR3 nucleotide sequence: TGTGCCAGCAGTGACGGCGGGATGAGCACAGATACGCAGTATTTT.

The chain combines TRBV7-2 with TRBJ2-5, with D unclear. V lost 5 bases and J 3 bases, leaving 16 bases between the germline ends. The CDR3 is made up of 15 amino acids. Germline CDR1 is SGHTA and CDR2 is FQGNSA. CDR3 coding DNA: TGTGCCAGCAGCCGAATGATACAGACCAAAGAGACCCAGTACTTC. Translation gives CASSRMIQTKETQYF.

The rearrangement links TRBV6-1 to TRBJ1-6, with D hard to call. V shed 7 bases and J shed 10 bases, with 20 bases lying between them. Germline assignment: CDR1 MNHNS and CDR2 SASEGT. This CDR3 is 15 amino acids long. The CDR3 DNA sequence: TGTGCCAGCACCCGGGGAGGAGGGTTAGCCTCACCCCTCCACTTT. Its translation: CASTRGGGLASPLHF.

This chain uses TRBV20-1 with TRBJ1-5; D is undetermined. In germline, CDR1 is DFQATT, CDR2 SNEGSKA (reference sequence). Deletions cut 0 bases from V and 4 bases from J, with 13 bases between. CDR3 length: 15 amino acids. CDR3 loop: CSARDKLGGNQPQHF. The CDR3 DNA follows: TGCAGTGCTAGAGATAAATTAGGCGGGAATCAGCCCCAGCATTTT.